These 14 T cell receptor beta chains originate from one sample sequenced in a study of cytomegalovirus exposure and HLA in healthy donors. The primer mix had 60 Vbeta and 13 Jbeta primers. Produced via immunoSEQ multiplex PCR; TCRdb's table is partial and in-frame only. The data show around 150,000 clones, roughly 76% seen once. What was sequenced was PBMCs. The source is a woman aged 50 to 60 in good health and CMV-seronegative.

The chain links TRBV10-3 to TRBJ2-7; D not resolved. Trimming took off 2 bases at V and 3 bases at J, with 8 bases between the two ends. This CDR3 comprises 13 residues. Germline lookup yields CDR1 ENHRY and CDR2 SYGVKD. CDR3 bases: TGTGCCATCAGTGAGGTGACATTCTACGAGCAGTACTTC. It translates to CAISEVTFYEQYF.

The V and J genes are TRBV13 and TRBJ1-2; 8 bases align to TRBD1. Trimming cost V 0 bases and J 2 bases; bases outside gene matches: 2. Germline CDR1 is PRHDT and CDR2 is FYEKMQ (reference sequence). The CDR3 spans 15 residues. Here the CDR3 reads CASSLGTGGNYGYTF. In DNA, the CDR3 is TGTGCCAGCAGCTTAGGCACAGGGGGGAACTATGGCTACACCTTC.

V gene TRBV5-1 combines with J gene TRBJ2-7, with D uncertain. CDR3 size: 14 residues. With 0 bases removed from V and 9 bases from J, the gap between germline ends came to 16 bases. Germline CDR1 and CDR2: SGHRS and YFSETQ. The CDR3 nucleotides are TGCGCCAGCAGCTTGGGGCTTAATCCCACCGCGCAGTACTTC. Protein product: CASSLGLNPTAQYF.

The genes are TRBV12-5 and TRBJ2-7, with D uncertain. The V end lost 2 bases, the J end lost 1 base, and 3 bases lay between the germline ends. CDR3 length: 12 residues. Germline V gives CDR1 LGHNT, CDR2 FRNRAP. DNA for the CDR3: TGTGCTAGTGGTTTGTCGTCCTACGAGCAGTACTTC. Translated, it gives CASGLSSYEQYF.

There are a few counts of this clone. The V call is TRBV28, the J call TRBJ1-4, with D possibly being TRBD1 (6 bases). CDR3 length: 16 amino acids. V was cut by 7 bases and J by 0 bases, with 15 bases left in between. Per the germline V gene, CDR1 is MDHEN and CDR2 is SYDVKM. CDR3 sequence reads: CASTPRGAPTNEKLFF. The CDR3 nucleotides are TGTGCCAGCACCCCTCGGGGGGCGCCAACTAATGAAAAACTGTTTTTT.

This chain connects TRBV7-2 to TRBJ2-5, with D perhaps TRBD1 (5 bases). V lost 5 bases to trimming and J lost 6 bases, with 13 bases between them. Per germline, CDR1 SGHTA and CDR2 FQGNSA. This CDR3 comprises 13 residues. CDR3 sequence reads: CASSRYRSKTQYF. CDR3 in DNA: TGTGCCAGCAGCCGTTACAGGTCGAAGACCCAGTACTTC.

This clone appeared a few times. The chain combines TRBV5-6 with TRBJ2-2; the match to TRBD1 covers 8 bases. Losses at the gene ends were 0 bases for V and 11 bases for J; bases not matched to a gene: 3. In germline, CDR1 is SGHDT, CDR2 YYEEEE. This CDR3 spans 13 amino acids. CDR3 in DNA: TGTGCCAGCAGCTTGGACGACAGGGGTGAGCTGTTTTTT. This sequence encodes CASSLDDRGELFF.

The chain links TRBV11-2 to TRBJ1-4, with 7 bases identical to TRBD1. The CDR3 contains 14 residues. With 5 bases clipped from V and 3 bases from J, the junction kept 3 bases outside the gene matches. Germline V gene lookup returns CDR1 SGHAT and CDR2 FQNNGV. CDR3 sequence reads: CASSRDSSNEKLFF. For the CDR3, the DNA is TGTGCCAGCAGCCGGGACAGCTCTAATGAAAAACTGTTTTTT. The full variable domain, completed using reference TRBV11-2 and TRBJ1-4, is EAGVAQSPRYKIIEKRQSVAFWCNPISGHATLYWYQQILGQGPKLLIQFQNNGVVDDSQLPKDRFSAERLKGVDSTLKIQPAKLEDSAVYLCASSRDSSNEKLFFGSGTQLSVL.

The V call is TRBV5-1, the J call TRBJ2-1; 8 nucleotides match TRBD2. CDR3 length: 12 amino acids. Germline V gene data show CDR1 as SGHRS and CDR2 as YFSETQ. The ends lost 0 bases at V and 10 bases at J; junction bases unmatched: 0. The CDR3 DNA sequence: TGCGCCAGCAGCTTGGGACTAGCGGAGCAGTTCTTC. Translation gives CASSLGLAEQFF.

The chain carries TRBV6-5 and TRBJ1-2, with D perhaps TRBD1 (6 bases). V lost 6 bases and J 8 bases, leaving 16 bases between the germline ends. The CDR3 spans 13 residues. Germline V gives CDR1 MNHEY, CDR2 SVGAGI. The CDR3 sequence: CASRQPGDSGYTF. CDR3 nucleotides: TGTGCCAGCAGGCAACCAGGGGATTCGGGCTACACCTTC.

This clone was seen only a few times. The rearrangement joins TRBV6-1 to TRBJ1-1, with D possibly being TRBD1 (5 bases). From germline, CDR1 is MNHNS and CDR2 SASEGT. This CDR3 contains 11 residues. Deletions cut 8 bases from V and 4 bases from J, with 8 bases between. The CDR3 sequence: CASPGGTEAFF. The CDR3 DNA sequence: TGTGCCAGCCCGGGGGGCACTGAAGCTTTCTTT.

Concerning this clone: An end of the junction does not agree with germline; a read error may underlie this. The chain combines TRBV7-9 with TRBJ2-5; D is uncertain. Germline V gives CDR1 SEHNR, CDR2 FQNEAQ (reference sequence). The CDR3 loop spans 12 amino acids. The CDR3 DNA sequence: TGTTCCAGCAGCCGCGATTGGGAGACCCAGTACTTC. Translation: CSSSRDWETQYF.

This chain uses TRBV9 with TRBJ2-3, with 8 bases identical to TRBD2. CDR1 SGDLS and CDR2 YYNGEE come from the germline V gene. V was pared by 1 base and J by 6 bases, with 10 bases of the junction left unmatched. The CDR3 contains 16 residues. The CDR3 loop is CASSVTHGRALDTQYF. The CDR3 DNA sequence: TGTGCCAGCAGCGTAACGCACGGGAGGGCATTGGATACGCAGTATTTT.

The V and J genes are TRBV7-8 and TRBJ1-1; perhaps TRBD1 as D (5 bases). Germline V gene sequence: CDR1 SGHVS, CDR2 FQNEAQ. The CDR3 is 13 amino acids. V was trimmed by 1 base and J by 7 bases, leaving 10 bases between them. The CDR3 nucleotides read TGTGCCAGCAGCTTAGTGAGACAGTATGAAGCTTTCTTT. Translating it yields CASSLVRQYEAFF.